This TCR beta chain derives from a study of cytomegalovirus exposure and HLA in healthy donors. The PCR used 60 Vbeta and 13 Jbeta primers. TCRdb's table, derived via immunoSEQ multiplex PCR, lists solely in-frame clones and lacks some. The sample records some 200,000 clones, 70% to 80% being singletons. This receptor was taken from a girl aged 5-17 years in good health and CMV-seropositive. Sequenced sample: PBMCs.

CDR3 amino acids: CVLGRGLGTDTQYF. The CDR3 DNA sequence: TGTGTTCTAGGGAGGGGATTGGGGACAGATACGCAGTATTTT. The chain recombines TRBV7-7 with TRBJ2-3; TRBD2 agrees at 7 bases. The CDR3 totals 14 residues. The germline V gene has CDR1 SSHAT and CDR2 FNYEAQ (reference sequence).